This T cell receptor beta chain was identified in a study of T cells in Graves' hyperthyroidism and ophthalmopathy. The CDR3 length is 13 residues. V lost 0 bases to trimming and J lost 7 bases, with 6 bases between them. There were TCR beta CDR3 regions amplified from RNA transcripts. HTBI primers were the set used in a first-round RT-PCR of the TCR CDR3. TCRdb called the multiplex PCR reads again in MiXCR, with one record for every CDR3 protein. The profile shows over 150,000 distinct CDR3 sequences, less than 20% of them singletons. Investigators excluded patients with uncontrolled infection, other autoimmune disease, pregnancy or lactation. This clonotype was seen many times.

Input material: blood. The TCR sequence derives from a woman aged 50 to 60 with Graves' hyperthyroidism. The chain couples TRBV12-3 or TRBV12-4 to TRBJ2-2, with D hard to call. The CDR3 sequence: CASSLALGGELFF. The CDR3 DNA follows: TGTGCCAGCAGTTTAGCGCTCGGCGGGGAGCTGTTTTTT.